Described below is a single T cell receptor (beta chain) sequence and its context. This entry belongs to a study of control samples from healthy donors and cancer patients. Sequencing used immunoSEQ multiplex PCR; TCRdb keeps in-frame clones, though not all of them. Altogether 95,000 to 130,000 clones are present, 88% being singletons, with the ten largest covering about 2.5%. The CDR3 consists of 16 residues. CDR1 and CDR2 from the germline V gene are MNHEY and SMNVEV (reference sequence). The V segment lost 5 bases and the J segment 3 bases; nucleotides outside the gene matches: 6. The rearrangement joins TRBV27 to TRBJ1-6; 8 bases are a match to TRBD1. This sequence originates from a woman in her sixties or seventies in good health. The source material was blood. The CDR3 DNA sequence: TGTGCCAGCAGTCCACAGGGGGGCCGCTATAATTCACCCCTCCACTTT. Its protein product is CASSPQGGRYNSPLHF.